The clone carrying this T cell receptor beta chain has at least ten counts. Its cognate antigen is unknown. Time point specified: newly diagnosed GD, antithyroid drugs for less than 3 months. The TCR library was prepared using RNA isolated from PBMCs. Trimming took 5 bases from V and 6 from J, leaving 17 bases between them. From germline, CDR1 is SGHTA and CDR2 FQGNSA. CDR3 length equals 14 residues. The sample is drawn from a study of regulatory T cells in long-lasting Graves disease. Study details: New Graves' disease cases had less than 3 months of antithyroid drugs. Notes on the study in general: It was in persistent disease that TRBV28, TRBJ1-2 and TRBJ2-5 were favored. Patients with persistent Graves' had lower TCR diversity than newly diagnosed patients.

Arm-PCR of CDR3 regions and iRepertoire HTBI primers were used to build TCR beta libraries. TCRdb fed the multiplex PCR reads into MiXCR, producing one record per CDR3 protein. This table has 250,000 or so distinct CDR3 sequences, 18% appearing once. These data were also filed under a second study, of T cells in Graves' hyperthyroidism and ophthalmopathy. From that paper: TCR CDR3 regions were first amplified by RT-PCR with HTBI primers.

This sample comprised peripheral blood mononuclear cells (PBMCs), obtained at new diagnosis, from a patient treated with antithyroid drugs. The genes are TRBV7-2 and TRBJ2-7; D is undetermined. The TCR originated in a woman in her thirties with Graves disease. CDR3 protein: CASSPIYGPSEQYF. The CDR3, as DNA: TGTGCCAGCAGCCCGATCTATGGGCCATCCGAGCAGTACTTC.